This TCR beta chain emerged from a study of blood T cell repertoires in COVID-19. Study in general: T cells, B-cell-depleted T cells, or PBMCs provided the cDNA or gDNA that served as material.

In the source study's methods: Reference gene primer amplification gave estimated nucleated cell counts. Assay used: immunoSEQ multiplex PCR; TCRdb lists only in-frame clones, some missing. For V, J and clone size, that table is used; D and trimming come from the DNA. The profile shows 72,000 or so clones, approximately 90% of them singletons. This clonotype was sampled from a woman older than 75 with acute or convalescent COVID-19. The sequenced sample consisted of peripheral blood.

This CDR3 is CASSGERSGYTF. The CDR3 coding sequence is TGTGCCAGCAGCGGAGAGCGGAGCGGCTACACCTTC. The chain joins TRBV3-1 (or the pseudogene TRBV3-2) to TRBJ1-2, with no clear D. V gave up 5 bases and J gave up 8 bases, with 12 bases separating them. This CDR3 spans 12 amino acids. Germline lookup yields CDR1 LGHDT and CDR2 YNNKEL (reference sequence).